One and the same sample provided the 10 T cell receptor beta chains below, sequenced in a study of metastatic and nonmetastatic thyroid tumors. Ahead of thyroid surgery, no patient had received treatment of any kind. TCRdb called clones again from the PCR reads with MiXCR. The table records about 48,000 clones, 22% of them present only once. The sequenced sample was blood. Receptor source: a male donor with papillary thyroid cancer or a benign thyroid nodule (not recorded which). Some clones in this sample may be carry-over from other donors' samples.

This rearrangement joins TRBV6-2 or TRBV6-3 to TRBJ1-5, with TRBD1 matching over 9 bases. The germline CDR1 and CDR2 sequences are MNHEY and SVGEGT. The CDR3 runs 16 residues. J lost 14 bases, V lost 0 bases, and 14 bases had no gene match. The CDR3 protein is CASSYSKYISGDREHF. The CDR3 DNA reads as TGTGCCAGCAGTTACTCGAAATACATAAGTGGGGACAGGGAGCATTTT.

This chain uses TRBV6-1 with TRBJ2-2, with D perhaps being TRBD1 or TRBD2 (7 bases each). Germline V gives CDR1 MNHNS, CDR2 SASEGT. V gave up 6 bases and J gave up 1 base, with 12 bases separating them. CDR3 length: 15 amino acids. CDR3 in amino acids: CASRSGTENTGELFF. The CDR3 coding sequence is TGTGCCAGCAGGAGCGGGACAGAGAACACCGGGGAGCTGTTTTTT.

This clone appeared many times. The chain employs TRBV27 and TRBJ2-1; possibly TRBD1 or TRBD2 for D (5 bases each). Trimming left V 2 bases short and J 4 bases short, with 12 bases between. This CDR3 is 15 amino acids long. Germline CDR1 reads MNHEY; CDR2 reads SMNVEV (reference sequence). The CDR3 DNA is TGTGCCAGCAGTTTAGAGGGGTTGTGGTACAATGAGCAGTTCTTC. Translated: CASSLEGLWYNEQFF.

This clone occurred many times. The chain has TRBV28 and TRBJ1-3; D gene unclear. Per germline, CDR1 MDHEN and CDR2 SYDVKM. There are 15 residues in the CDR3. V was clipped by 1 base and J by 0 bases, with 7 bases between them. The CDR3 region has the DNA TGTGCCAGCAGTTTATCAGGCTTCTCTGGAAACACCATATATTTT. This sequence encodes CASSLSGFSGNTIYF.

The chain employs TRBV7-8 and TRBJ2-7, with 8 bases fitting TRBD2. There are 17 residues in the CDR3. The germline V gene encodes CDR1 SGHVS and CDR2 FQNEAQ. Trimming took 0 bases from V and 1 from J; bases not matched to a gene: 8. CDR3 bases: TGTGCCAGCAGCTTAGCCAGGGCGCGCGGGGGGTCCTACGAGCAGTACTTC. Translated: CASSLARARGGSYEQYF.

The chain couples TRBV11-2 to TRBJ1-2; D not certain. The CDR3 spans 13 residues. Germline-derived CDR1 and CDR2 are SGHAT and FQNNGV. The V end lost 1 base, the J end lost 8 bases, and 11 bases lay between the germline ends. The CDR3 protein is CASSLAVGNGYTF. CDR3 DNA sequence: TGTGCCAGCAGCTTAGCGGTTGGGAACGGCTACACCTTC.

V and J are TRBV11-2 and TRBJ2-1, with 8 bases matching TRBD2. V lost 5 bases, J lost 7 bases, and 10 bases stayed unmatched. The CDR3 contains 15 residues. CDR1 is SGHAT, CDR2 FQNNGV, per germline. The CDR3 spells CASSPTSGTGNEQFF. CDR3 nucleotide sequence: TGTGCCAGCAGCCCCACTAGCGGTACAGGGAATGAGCAGTTCTTC.

This clone is medium-sized. V is TRBV6-1 and J is TRBJ2-3, with 10 bases matching TRBD2. The germline CDR1 and CDR2 sequences are MNHNS and SASEGT. The CDR3 spans 15 residues. V lost 0 bases and J lost 4; bases outside the gene matches: 1. The CDR3 loop reads CASSEAAGGPDTQYF. DNA for the CDR3: TGTGCCAGCAGTGAAGCAGCGGGGGGGCCAGATACGCAGTATTTT.

This clone was picked up many times. The chain has TRBV7-9 and TRBJ2-6, with D hard to call. There are 17 residues in the CDR3. Trimming pared 1 base from V and 4 bases from J, leaving 14 bases between. Germline V gene data show CDR1 as SEHNR and CDR2 as FQNEAQ (reference sequence). The CDR3 protein is CASSLGVSGPGANVLTF. Written as DNA, the CDR3 is TGTGCCAGCAGCTTAGGTGTTTCGGGCCCCGGGGCCAACGTCCTGACTTTC.

This clone was picked up many times. The V call is TRBV30, the J call TRBJ2-5; 10 bases map to TRBD2. Losses at the gene ends were 3 bases for V and 4 bases for J; bases not matched to a gene: 2. Germline V gives CDR1 GTSNPN, CDR2 SVGIG (reference sequence). The CDR3 totals 13 residues. CDR3 residues: CAWSSSGGETQYF. CDR3 nucleotides: TGTGCCTGGAGCTCTAGCGGGGGAGAGACCCAGTACTTC.